This T cell receptor (beta chain) was found in a study of shared clonotypes between healthy human individuals. The assay was immunoSEQ multiplex PCR, and TCRdb's table has in-frame clones only and misses some. The sample yields about 2.1 million clones, roughly 95% seen once. Trimming at V came to 4 bases and at J to 4 bases, leaving 4 bases not matched to a gene. Germline-derived CDR1 and CDR2 are LNHDA and SQIVND (reference sequence). The CDR3 runs to 15 residues. CD8 cells regarded as naive lacked CD45RO, were positively chosen for CCR7, and omitted terminally differentiated effector memory CD45RA+ cells.

The TCR was taken from a man aged 18 to 35 in good health. Some clones in this sample may be carry-over from other donors' samples. The sequencing input was naive CD8+ T cells from PBMCs. The chain employs TRBV19 and TRBJ1-2; 12 bases are shared with TRBD1. CDR3 in DNA: TGTGCCAGTAGTACCCGGGACAGGGGGCTCTATGGCTACACCTTC. This encodes CASSTRDRGLYGYTF.